The 13 T cell receptor beta chains below all came from one sample that was sequenced in a study of OX40 agonist ivuxolimab in advanced cancers. Method: immunoSEQ multiplex PCR; TCRdb's copy keeps in-frame clones and lacks some. This sample has around 53,000 clones, with about 88% found just once. This specimen consisted of CD4+ or CD8+ T cells sorted from blood, obtained in a trial of the OX40 agonist ivuxolimab. These receptors were collected from an adult with an advanced solid tumor such as melanoma, head and neck, liver or kidney cancer.

The rearrangement links TRBV7-9 to TRBJ2-3; 10 positions match TRBD1. This CDR3 is 15 amino acids long. V shed 5 bases and J 0 bases; nucleotides not matched to a gene: 2. In germline, CDR1 is SEHNR, CDR2 FQNEAQ (reference sequence). The CDR3 reads CASSQTGGSTDTQYF. For the CDR3, the DNA is TGTGCCAGCAGCCAGACAGGGGGCAGCACAGATACGCAGTATTTT.

The V call is TRBV6-5, the J call TRBJ1-5, with a tentative D call TRBD1 (5 bases). The CDR3 loop spans 12 amino acids. CDR1 and CDR2 from the germline V gene are MNHEY and SVGAGI. Trimming removed 8 bases from V and 4 bases from J, with 9 bases in between. CDR3: CASLGENQPQHF. The CDR3 DNA reads TGTGCCAGCTTGGGGGAAAATCAGCCCCAGCATTTT.

V and J are TRBV5-4 and TRBJ2-3; 8 bases align to TRBD2. CDR3 length equals 17 residues. Germline V CDR1 and CDR2: SGHNT, YYREEE (reference sequence). Trimming cost V 4 bases and J 1 base; bases outside gene matches: 11. As DNA, the CDR3 is TGTGCCAGCAGCGTAGAACCAGCGGGAGCTGGCACAGATACGCAGTATTTT. Protein: CASSVEPAGAGTDTQYF. The complete variable domain, with remaining parts taken from reference TRBV5-4 and TRBJ2-3, reads ETGVTQSPTHLIKTRGQQVTLRCSSQSGHNTVSWYQQALGQGPQFIFQYYREEENGRGNFPPRFSGLQFPNYSSELNVNALELDDSALYLCASSVEPAGAGTDTQYFGPGTRLTVL.

This chain connects TRBV7-2 to TRBJ2-7; TRBD1 matches 9 bases. Per the germline V gene, CDR1 is SGHTA and CDR2 is FQGNSA. The CDR3 loop spans 13 amino acids. With V trimmed by 2 bases and J by 12 bases, 8 bases remained unmatched. The CDR3 here is CASSLWDRDSLYF. DNA for the CDR3: TGTGCCAGCAGCTTATGGGACAGGGATTCTTTGTACTTC.

The V call is TRBV6-1, the J call TRBJ2-1; 7 positions match TRBD1. The CDR3 has 15 amino acids. Unmatched junction bases numbered 5, after V lost 4 bases and J lost 2 bases. Germline CDR1 and CDR2: MNHNS and SASEGT. DNA for the CDR3: TGTGCCAGCAGTGCACGAGACAGGGCCTACAATGAGCAGTTCTTC. Protein product: CASSARDRAYNEQFF.

The J gene is TRBJ2-5, the V gene TRBV6-1; D is possibly TRBD1 or TRBD2 (6 bases each). The CDR3 runs 14 residues. V was cut by 6 bases and J by 5 bases, with 16 bases left in between. Germline CDR1 MNHNS, CDR2 SASEGT. DNA for the CDR3: TGTGCCAGCAGATACGGGGGCGCGGTGGAGACCCAGTACTTC. Its protein product is CASRYGGAVETQYF.

The chain couples TRBV7-8 to TRBJ2-2, with 7 nucleotides matching TRBD1. Germline V gives CDR1 SGHVS, CDR2 FQNEAQ. CDR3 length equals 14 residues. After removal of 4 bases from V and 3 bases from J, the junction contained 2 bases not matched to a gene. The CDR3 DNA follows: TGTGCCAGCAGCTCTGGGACAGACACCGGGGAGCTGTTTTTT. This translates into CASSSGTDTGELFF. The variable domain in full, with the rest retrieved from reference TRBV7-8 and TRBJ2-2, is GAGVSQSPRYKVAKRGQDVALRCDPISGHVSLFWYQQALGQGPEFLTYFQNEAQLDKSGLPSDRFFAERPEGSVSTLKIQRTQQEDSAVYLCASSSGTDTGELFFGEGSRLTVL.

The rearrangement uses TRBV15 and TRBJ2-7; 9 bases map to TRBD1. The CDR3 has 16 amino acids. The germline CDR1 and CDR2 sequences are LNHNV and YYDKDF (reference sequence). The V gene end was trimmed by 2 bases and the J gene end by 7 bases; junction bases not matched to a gene: 12. The CDR3 region has the DNA TGTGCCACCAGCAGACATCCGGGACAGGGAGCGTGGGAGCAGTACTTC. This sequence encodes CATSRHPGQGAWEQYF.

The rearrangement uses TRBV2 and TRBJ1-2; D call uncertain. The CDR3 sequence is 14 residues long. Germline assignment: CDR1 SNHLY and CDR2 FYNNEI. With 2 bases removed from V and 0 bases from J, the gap between germline ends came to 7 bases. For the CDR3, the DNA is TGTGCCAGCAGTGAAACCACTGCTAACTATGGCTACACCTTC. This gives the protein CASSETTANYGYTF.

The V call is TRBV5-4, the J call TRBJ2-1, with 11 bases lining up with TRBD2. This CDR3 spans 15 amino acids. Germline V lookup: CDR1 SGHNT, CDR2 YYREEE (reference sequence). With 7 bases clipped from V and 8 bases from J, the junction kept 11 bases outside the gene matches. The CDR3 DNA follows: TGTGCCAGCGGGATAGCGGGAGGGCCTTTAGATGAGCAGTTCTTC. Protein sequence: CASGIAGGPLDEQFF.

The chain is built from TRBV5-1 and TRBJ2-7; TRBD2 is a possible D gene (5 bases). This CDR3 has 13 residues. V dropped 2 bases and J dropped 2 bases, with 8 bases sitting between them. Germline V CDR1 and CDR2: SGHRS, YFSETQ. The chain's CDR3 is CASSLAEPYEQYF. CDR3 in DNA: TGCGCCAGCAGCTTAGCGGAGCCCTACGAGCAGTACTTC. Together with reference TRBV5-1 and TRBJ2-7, the CDR3 gives the full variable domain: KAGVTQTPRYLIKTRGQQVTLSCSPISGHRSVSWYQQTPGQGLQFLFEYFSETQRNKGNFPGRFSGRQFSNSRSEMNVSTLELGDSALYLCASSLAEPYEQYFGPGTRLTVT.

The V call is TRBV6-4, the J call TRBJ1-5; TRBD1 is a possible D gene (5 bases). Germline CDR1 reads MRHNA; CDR2 reads SNTAGT. V shed 8 bases and J shed 0 bases, with 14 bases lying between them. The length of the CDR3 is 15 residues. CDR3 coding DNA: TGTGCCAGCCTAAGGTCGGGGGATAGCAATCAGCCCCAGCATTTT. This translates into CASLRSGDSNQPQHF.

The rearrangement links TRBV5-1 to TRBJ2-5; maybe TRBD2 (5 bases). Judging by the DNA end, TRBJ2-7 fits better; the J call may be wrong. The germline V gene encodes CDR1 SGHRS and CDR2 YFSETQ. This CDR3 region has 14 residues. CDR3 sequence reads: CASSLSGSPYEQYF. The CDR3 DNA reads as TGCGCCAGCAGCTTGAGTGGGAGTCCCTACGAGCAGTACTTC.